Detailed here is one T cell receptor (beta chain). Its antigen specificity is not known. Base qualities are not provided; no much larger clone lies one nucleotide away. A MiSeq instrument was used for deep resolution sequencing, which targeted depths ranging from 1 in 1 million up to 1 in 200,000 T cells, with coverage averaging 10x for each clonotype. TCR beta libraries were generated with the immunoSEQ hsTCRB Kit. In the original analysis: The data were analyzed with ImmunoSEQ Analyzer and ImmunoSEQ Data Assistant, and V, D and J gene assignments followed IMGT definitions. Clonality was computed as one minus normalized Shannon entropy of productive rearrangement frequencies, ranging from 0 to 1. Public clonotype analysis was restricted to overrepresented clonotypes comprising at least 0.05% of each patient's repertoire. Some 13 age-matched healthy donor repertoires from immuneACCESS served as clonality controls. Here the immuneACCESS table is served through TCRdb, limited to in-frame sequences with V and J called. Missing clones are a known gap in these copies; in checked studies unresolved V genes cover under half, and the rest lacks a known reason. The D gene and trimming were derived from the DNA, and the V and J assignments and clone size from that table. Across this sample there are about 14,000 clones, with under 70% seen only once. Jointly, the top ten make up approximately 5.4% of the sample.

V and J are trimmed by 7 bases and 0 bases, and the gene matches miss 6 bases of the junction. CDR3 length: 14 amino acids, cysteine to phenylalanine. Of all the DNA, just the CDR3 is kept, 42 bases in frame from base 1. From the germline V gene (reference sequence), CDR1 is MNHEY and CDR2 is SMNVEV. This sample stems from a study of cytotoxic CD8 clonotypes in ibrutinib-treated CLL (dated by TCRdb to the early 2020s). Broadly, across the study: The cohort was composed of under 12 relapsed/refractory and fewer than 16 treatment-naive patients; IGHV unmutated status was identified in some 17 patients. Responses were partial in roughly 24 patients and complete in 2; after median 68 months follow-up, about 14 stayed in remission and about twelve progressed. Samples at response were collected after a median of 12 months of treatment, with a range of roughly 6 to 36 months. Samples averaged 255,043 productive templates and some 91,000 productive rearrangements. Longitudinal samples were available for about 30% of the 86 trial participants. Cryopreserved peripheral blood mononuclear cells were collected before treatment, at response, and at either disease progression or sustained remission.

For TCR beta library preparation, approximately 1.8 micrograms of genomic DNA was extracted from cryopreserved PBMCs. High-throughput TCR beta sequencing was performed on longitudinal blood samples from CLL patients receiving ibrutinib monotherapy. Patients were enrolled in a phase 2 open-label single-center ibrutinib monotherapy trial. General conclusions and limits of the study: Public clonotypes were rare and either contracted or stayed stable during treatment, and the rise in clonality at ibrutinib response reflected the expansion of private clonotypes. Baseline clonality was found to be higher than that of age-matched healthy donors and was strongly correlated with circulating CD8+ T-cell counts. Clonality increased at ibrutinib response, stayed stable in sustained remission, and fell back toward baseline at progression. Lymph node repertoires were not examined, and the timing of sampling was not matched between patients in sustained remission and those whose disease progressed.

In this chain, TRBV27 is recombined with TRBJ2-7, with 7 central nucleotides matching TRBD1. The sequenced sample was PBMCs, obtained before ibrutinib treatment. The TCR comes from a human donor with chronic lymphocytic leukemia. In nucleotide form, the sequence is TGTGCCAGCAAGAGGGGGCCCCTCTCCTACGAGCAGTACTTC. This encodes CASKRGPLSYEQYF.